The 29 T cell receptor beta chains presented below share a single source sample, sequenced in a study of regulatory T cells in long-lasting Graves disease. Investigators prepared the TCR beta libraries by applying iRepertoire HTBI primers and Arm-PCR of CDR3 regions. Each CDR3 protein gets one entry after TCRdb re-called the multiplex PCR reads with MiXCR. The table lists about 660,000 distinct CDR3 sequences, about 30% of them singletons. Time point: persistent/refractory GD, antithyroid drugs over 5 years with positive TRAb. The authors made the TCR library using RNA they extracted from PBMCs. This specimen was peripheral blood mononuclear cells (PBMCs), taken when the disease was refractory, from a patient treated with antithyroid drugs. The receptors come from a female donor with Graves disease.

The chain uses TRBV9 and TRBJ2-7, with TRBD2 identical over 10 bases. The germline gives CDR1 SGDLS, CDR2 YYNGEE. The CDR3 is 18 residues long. J was trimmed by 2 bases and V by 0 bases; bases with no gene match: 11. CDR3 amino acids: CASSVAPSMSGRAYEQYF. In DNA, the CDR3 is TGTGCCAGCAGCGTAGCGCCTTCGATGAGCGGGAGGGCCTACGAGCAGTACTTC.

This clonotype was detected ten times or more. V is TRBV12-3 or TRBV12-4 and J is TRBJ1-5, with a weak D call TRBD1 (5 bases). V lost 1 base and J lost 4, with 8 bases in between. CDR3 length equals 14 residues. CDR3 in amino acids: CASSLVGLNQPQHF. The CDR3 DNA sequence: TGTGCCAGCAGTTTAGTGGGACTGAATCAGCCCCAGCATTTT.

This clonotype was observed many times. The chain recombines TRBV2 with TRBJ1-1; D might be TRBD1 (5 bases). Germline-derived CDR1 and CDR2 are SNHLY and FYNNEI. Trimming pared 6 bases from V and 1 base from J, leaving 12 bases between. The CDR3 spans 14 residues. CDR3 sequence reads: CASRLMGENTEAFF. The CDR3 DNA follows: TGTGCCAGCAGACTCATGGGGGAGAACACTGAAGCTTTCTTT.

The chain carries TRBV3-1 and TRBJ1-4; no clear D gene. With 4 bases removed from V and 6 bases from J, the gap between germline ends came to 18 bases. The CDR3 sequence is 16 residues long. From germline, CDR1 is LGHDT and CDR2 YNNKEL (reference sequence). CDR3: CASSPQFQEGDEKLFF. CDR3 DNA sequence: TGTGCCAGCAGCCCTCAATTTCAGGAAGGTGATGAAAAACTGTTTTTT.

This clonotype was seen a few times. V is TRBV4-2 and J is TRBJ2-5; TRBD2 might be the D (5 bases). The CDR3 totals 15 residues. The V and J ends lost 1 base and 4 bases respectively, with 13 bases between them. Germline assignment: CDR1 LGHNA and CDR2 YNFKEQ. The chain's CDR3 is CASSQGEGRAETQYF. The CDR3 nucleotides are TGTGCCAGCAGCCAAGGCGAGGGTAGAGCAGAGACCCAGTACTTC.

This clonotype was seen more than once but under ten times. The chain carries TRBV30 and TRBJ2-2; TRBD1 matches at 10 bases. The CDR3 is 14 amino acids. V trimming: 5 bases; J trimming: 6 bases; junction bases outside the gene matches: 6. Germline values: CDR1 GTSNPN, CDR2 SVGIG (reference sequence). The CDR3 reads CAWAGQGDAGELFF. In nucleotides, the CDR3 is TGTGCCTGGGCCGGACAGGGGGATGCCGGGGAGCTGTTTTTT.

The chain employs TRBV4-2 and TRBJ1-1; possible D gene TRBD1, 6 bases. V was cut by 3 bases and J by 0 bases, with 14 bases left in between. Germline V gene lookup returns CDR1 LGHNA and CDR2 YNFKEQ. CDR3 length: 16 residues. The CDR3 nucleotides are TGTGCCAGCAGCCAGGACCACAGGGCCGTGAACACTGAAGCTTTCTTT. Protein sequence: CASSQDHRAVNTEAFF.

This clonotype was recorded a few times. This chain joins TRBV3-1 and TRBJ1-2; no reliable D call. The CDR3 runs to 14 residues. The V and J ends lost 0 bases and 2 bases respectively, with 7 bases between them. CDR1 is LGHDT and CDR2 is YNNKEL in the germline V gene (reference sequence). The CDR3 coding sequence is TGTGCCAGCAGCCAAGAATGGCTGAACTATGGCTACACCTTC. Residues: CASSQEWLNYGYTF.

The chain links TRBV7-2 to TRBJ2-5, with 10 bases that match TRBD2. From germline, CDR1 is SGHTA and CDR2 FQGNSA. The CDR3 loop spans 22 amino acids. The junction had 25 bases not matched to a gene; V was cut back by 4 bases and J by 2 bases. In DNA form, the CDR3 reads TGTGCCAGCAGCTATACAGGGGGTACTCAGGCTAGCGGGAGATGGTATCAAGAGACCCAGTACTTC. This translates into CASSYTGGTQASGRWYQETQYF.

This clonotype was recorded a few times. The chain recombines TRBV20-1 with TRBJ1-1; possibly TRBD1 for D (6 bases). Germline V gene lookup returns CDR1 DFQATT and CDR2 SNEGSKA (reference sequence). This CDR3 has 13 amino acids. Trimming stripped 8 bases from V and 5 bases from J, with 18 bases between. CDR3 DNA sequence: TGCAGTTCAAAGGGCAGGGGTGGTACTGAAGCTTTCTTT. It codes for CSSKGRGGTEAFF.

The sample holds a few counts of this clonotype. This rearrangement joins TRBV28 to TRBJ1-5; 8 nucleotides line up with TRBD1. Germline CDR1 and CDR2: MDHEN and SYDVKM. The CDR3 contains 14 residues. Germline trimming cut 7 bases from V and 7 bases from J; bases unmatched to any gene: 9. The CDR3 DNA is TGTGCCAGCAATTGGGCAGGGGGCCGACAGCCCCAGCATTTT. It translates to CASNWAGGRQPQHF.

This sequence joins TRBV29-1 and TRBJ2-7, with 8 bases fitting TRBD1. The germline gives CDR1 SQVTM, CDR2 ANQGSEA. This CDR3 comprises 14 residues. The junction had 5 bases not matched to a gene; V was cut back by 1 base and J by 3 bases. The CDR3 DNA reads TGCAGCGTTGAAGTCCCGGACAGGGACTACGAGCAGTACTTC. It is translated as CSVEVPDRDYEQYF.

The chain uses TRBV12-3 or TRBV12-4 and TRBJ1-5; no clear D gene. Deletions cut 8 bases from V and 2 bases from J, with 22 bases between. The CDR3 runs 17 residues. Here the CDR3 reads CASGPGIGVDGNQPQHF. The CDR3 region has the DNA TGTGCCAGCGGCCCGGGAATCGGGGTGGATGGCAATCAGCCCCAGCATTTT.

This clonotype was detected only a few times. This rearrangement joins TRBV6-9 to TRBJ1-1; 8 bases are shared with TRBD1. Unmatched junction bases numbered 4, after V lost 4 bases and J lost 0 bases. This CDR3 has 15 amino acids. Germline V lookup: CDR1 MNHGY, CDR2 SVAAGI. This CDR3 reads CASSWVTGVNTEAFF. The CDR3 nucleotides read TGTGCCAGCAGTTGGGTGACAGGGGTGAACACTGAAGCTTTCTTT.

This rearrangement joins TRBV2 to TRBJ1-6; 10 nucleotides line up with TRBD1. Per germline, CDR1 SNHLY and CDR2 FYNNEI. This CDR3 has 15 amino acids. Losses at the gene ends were 9 bases for V and 0 bases for J; bases not matched to a gene: 2. The CDR3 DNA reads as TGTGCCAGTGGACAGGGGGACTCCTATAATTCACCCCTCCACTTT. This gives the protein CASGQGDSYNSPLHF.

The genes are TRBV30 and TRBJ1-2; D ambiguous. Trimming removed 5 bases at V and 4 bases at J, with 23 bases between. The CDR3 sequence is 16 residues long. Germline CDR1 reads GTSNPN; CDR2 reads SVGIG (reference sequence). CDR3 region: CAWGSGPKENLYGYTF. The CDR3 nucleotides read TGTGCCTGGGGCAGCGGTCCTAAGGAGAACCTCTATGGCTACACCTTC.

This clonotype was observed at least ten times. The chain couples TRBV5-1 to TRBJ1-1, with D uncertain. This CDR3 comprises 13 residues. From germline, CDR1 is SGHRS and CDR2 YFSETQ. The ends were cut back, 1 base at V and 4 bases at J, with 8 bases in the middle. DNA for the CDR3: TGCGCCAGCAGCTTGCGATCGAGCACTGAAGCTTTCTTT. Translating it yields CASSLRSSTEAFF.

This clonotype was observed a few times. The chain is built from TRBV12-3 or TRBV12-4 and TRBJ2-7; TRBD2 matches at 10 bases. The ends lost 5 bases at V and 5 bases at J; junction bases unmatched: 3. This CDR3 region has 13 residues. Here the CDR3 reads CASSPGLANEQYF. Written as DNA, the CDR3 is TGTGCCAGCAGTCCGGGACTAGCGAACGAGCAGTACTTC.

The chain couples TRBV12-3 or TRBV12-4 to TRBJ1-5; TRBD1 is a possible D gene (5 bases). The CDR3 loop spans 12 amino acids. V lost 5 bases and J lost 12, with 14 bases in between. In DNA, the CDR3 is TGTGCCAGCAGTCCCGTGGGGGGTGGCCAGCATTTT. Translation gives CASSPVGGGQHF.

J is TRBJ1-2 and V is TRBV25-1; D is perhaps TRBD1 (5 bases). Germline V CDR1 and CDR2: MGHDK, SYGVNS. The CDR3 contains 15 residues. V lost 3 bases and J lost 6, with 17 bases in between. CDR3 region: CASSDAGGLGDGYTF. CDR3 sequence (DNA): TGTGCCAGCAGTGATGCCGGGGGTCTGGGGGATGGCTACACCTTC.

This rearrangement joins TRBV24-1 to TRBJ1-1, with no clear D. Germline lookup yields CDR1 KGHDR and CDR2 SFDVKD. The CDR3 is 12 residues long. V was trimmed by 0 bases and J by 4 bases, leaving 2 bases between them. CDR3 sequence reads: CATSDLGTEAFF. The CDR3 nucleotides read TGTGCCACCAGTGATTTGGGCACTGAAGCTTTCTTT.

This clonotype occurred many times. The chain has TRBV28 and TRBJ2-2; D is possibly TRBD1 (6 bases). Trimming left V 3 bases short and J 4 bases short, with 15 bases between. The germline gives CDR1 MDHEN, CDR2 SYDVKM. The CDR3 spans 16 residues. The CDR3 protein is CASSFSRGASTGELFF. CDR3 coding DNA: TGTGCCAGCAGTTTCTCCAGGGGAGCGAGCACCGGGGAGCTGTTTTTT.

This clonotype was detected ten times or more. The chain uses TRBV6-1 and TRBJ1-5; perhaps TRBD1 as D (5 bases). V gave up 0 bases and J gave up 5 bases, with 11 bases separating them. Germline V gives CDR1 MNHNS, CDR2 SASEGT. CDR3 size: 15 residues. The CDR3 nucleotides read TGTGCCAGCAGTGAAGCGGGGGGAAACTATCAGCCCCAGCATTTT. Translated: CASSEAGGNYQPQHF.

This clonotype has just a few counts. The chain has TRBV5-8 and TRBJ1-4, with TRBD1 matching 10 bases. The junction had 10 bases not matched to a gene; V was cut back by 1 base and J by 7 bases. Germline V gives CDR1 SGHTS, CDR2 YDEGEE. CDR3 size: 17 residues. Written as DNA, the CDR3 is TGTGCCAGCAGCTTGAGAGGGACAGGGGCGTTCAGTGAAAAACTGTTTTTT. This sequence encodes CASSLRGTGAFSEKLFF.

This clonotype was detected a few times. V is TRBV4-2 and J is TRBJ2-5, with TRBD2 identical over 13 bases. There are 16 residues in the CDR3. Looked up from germline, CDR1 is LGHNA and CDR2 is YNFKEQ. V lost 4 bases and J lost 1; bases outside the gene matches: 3. Written as DNA, the CDR3 is TGTGCCAGCAGCCTAGGGACTAGCGGGATCCAAGAGACCCAGTACTTC. The encoded protein is CASSLGTSGIQETQYF.

This clonotype came up a few times. The CDR3 DNA is TGCGCCAGCAGCTTGGAGGGGGACAGGGACCAGCCCCAGCATTTT. Protein product: CASSLEGDRDQPQHF. The rearrangement links TRBV5-1 to TRBJ1-5; 9 bases map to TRBD1. Per the germline V gene, CDR1 is SGHRS and CDR2 is YFSETQ. This CDR3 is 15 amino acids long. The ends lost 0 bases at V and 7 bases at J; junction bases unmatched: 5.

In its sample, this clonotype was seen a few times. The CDR3 reads CAIRDRGSGNTIYF. The CDR3 DNA sequence: TGTGCCATACGGGACCGCGGCTCTGGAAACACCATATATTTT. J is TRBJ1-3 and V is TRBV2, with a weak D call TRBD1 (5 bases). The CDR3 is 14 residues long. Germline CDR1 SNHLY, CDR2 FYNNEI. V was shortened by 10 bases and J by 0 bases, with 13 bases between the two germline ends.

The sample holds many counts of this clonotype. The chain has TRBV2 and TRBJ2-5; 8 bases are shared with TRBD2. In germline, CDR1 is SNHLY, CDR2 FYNNEI. The CDR3 is 14 amino acids. J lost 3 bases, V lost 4 bases, and 4 bases had no gene match. DNA for the CDR3: TGTGCCAGCAGTGTCCCAGCGGGAGAAGAGACCCAGTACTTC. Residues: CASSVPAGEETQYF.

The gene calls are TRBV29-1 and TRBJ2-5; no firm D call. Germline CDR1 SQVTM, CDR2 ANQGSEA. The CDR3 runs 14 residues. Trimming removed 4 bases at V and 8 bases at J, with 20 bases between. This chain's CDR3 is CSVAGFSVFSTQYF. The CDR3 bases are TGCAGCGTTGCCGGATTTAGTGTATTTTCAACCCAGTACTTC.